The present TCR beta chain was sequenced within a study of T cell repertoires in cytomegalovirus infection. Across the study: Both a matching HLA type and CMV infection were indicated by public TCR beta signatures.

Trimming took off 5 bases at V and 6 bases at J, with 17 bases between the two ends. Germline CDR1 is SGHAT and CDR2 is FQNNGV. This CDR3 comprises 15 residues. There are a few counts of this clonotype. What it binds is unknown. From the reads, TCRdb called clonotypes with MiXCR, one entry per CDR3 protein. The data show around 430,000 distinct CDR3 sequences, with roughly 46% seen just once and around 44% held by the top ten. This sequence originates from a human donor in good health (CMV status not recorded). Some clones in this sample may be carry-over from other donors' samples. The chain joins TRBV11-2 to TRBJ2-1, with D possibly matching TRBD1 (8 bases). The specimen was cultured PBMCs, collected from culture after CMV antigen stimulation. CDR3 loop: CASSALYRGGNEQFF. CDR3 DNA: TGTGCCAGCAGCGCCCTGTACAGGGGGGGCAATGAGCAGTTCTTC.